This entry lists 29 T cell receptor beta chains sequenced from one sample in a study of T cells expressing NK-cell markers (dated by TCRdb to the early 2020s). Receptors were amplified or captured by 5' RACE. The reads were generated on an Illumina HiSeq 2000. Through TCRdb reprocessing, the reads give one entry per CDR3 protein sequence; DNA is omitted. Per the sample table, the count is 150,000 or so distinct CDR3 sequences. The ten largest clonotypes hold about a fifth of the sample. The sample was blood T cells: a sorted CD56 or NKG2C T cell subset, CD4+ or CD8+ T cells, or bulk PBMC T cells (not recorded which). Receptor source: a woman aged 18 to 75 in good health.

CDR3 region: CASSFDPGSGQPQHF. The rearrangement uses TRBV5-6 and TRBJ1-5; the D gene TCRdb calls, TRBD1, cannot be checked with no DNA. The CDR3 loop spans 15 amino acids. In germline, CDR1 is SGHDT, CDR2 YYEEEE.

J is TRBJ2-7 and V is TRBV2; the D call of TRBD2 rests on TCRdb alone, since no DNA is present to check it. There are 13 residues in the CDR3. Germline V gene data show CDR1 as SNHLY and CDR2 as FYNNEI. The CDR3 loop is CASTPIGRHEQYF. Combining the CDR3 with reference TRBV2 and TRBJ2-7 gives the whole variable domain EPEVTQTPSHQVTQMGQEVILRCVPISNHLYFYWYRQILGQKVEFLVSFYNNEISEKSEIFDDQFSVERPDGSNFTLKIRSTKLEDSAMYFCASTPIGRHEQYFGPGTRLTVT.

This chain connects TRBV12-3 or TRBV12-4 to TRBJ2-3; the TRBD1 assignment by TCRdb is unverifiable without DNA. The CDR3 runs 14 residues. The CDR3 sequence: CASSLTLGTDTQYF.

V is TRBV7-2 and J is TRBJ2-3; TCRdb proposes TRBD1, but this gene call is untestable without DNA. Per germline, CDR1 SGHTA and CDR2 FQGNSA. This CDR3 is 15 amino acids long. CDR3 residues: CASSLTALGSDTQYF.

The rearrangement uses TRBV5-1 and TRBJ2-2. This CDR3 is built from 16 residues. Per germline, CDR1 SGHRS and CDR2 YFSETQ. CDR3 sequence: CASSLREPLNTGELFF.

The chain recombines TRBV20-1 with TRBJ2-1. Germline values: CDR1 DFQATT, CDR2 SNEGSKA (reference sequence). The CDR3 runs 18 residues. CDR3 amino acids: CSARDPDRLGSSYNEQFF.

The V and J genes are TRBV10-3 and TRBJ2-1; TCRdb designates TRBD2, a call that cannot be tested without DNA. The CDR3 extends over 17 amino acids. The V gene's germline CDR1 is ENHRY and CDR2 SYGVKD. CDR3 region: CAIRPGASGAPYNEQFF.

The CDR3 protein is CASSRSGGAFYEQYF. The V and J genes are TRBV5-1 and TRBJ2-7; TCRdb calls TRBD2, which cannot be checked without DNA. The V gene's germline CDR1 is SGHRS and CDR2 YFSETQ. This CDR3 comprises 15 residues.

The chain joins TRBV5-1 to TRBJ1-1; with no DNA, the TCRdb D assignment of TRBD1 cannot be verified. Germline V CDR1 and CDR2: SGHRS, YFSETQ. The CDR3 covers 15 residues. The CDR3 sequence is CASSWRQGLNTEAFF.

The chain carries TRBV20-1 and TRBJ1-1; checking the TCRdb D call of TRBD1 is not possible without DNA. Germline V gives CDR1 DFQATT, CDR2 SNEGSKA (reference sequence). The CDR3 covers 14 residues. The CDR3 sequence is CSALYRGVDTEAFF.

The chain employs TRBV20-1 and TRBJ2-4; lacking DNA, the TRBD2 call made by TCRdb goes unchecked. The length of the CDR3 is 14 residues. The germline CDR1 and CDR2 sequences are DFQATT and SNEGSKA (reference sequence). This CDR3 is CSASQAGGKDIQYF.

The chain links TRBV5-1 to TRBJ1-2; as DNA is missing, the TRBD1 call by TCRdb cannot be tested. Germline assignment: CDR1 SGHRS and CDR2 YFSETQ. This CDR3 is built from 17 residues. This CDR3 is CASSPGGQGARWYGYTF.

The rearrangement links TRBV7-2 to TRBJ1-2; absent DNA, TCRdb's TRBD1 call cannot be checked. This CDR3 region has 14 residues. The V gene's germline CDR1 is SGHTA and CDR2 FQGNSA. CDR3 loop: CASSLGVQGYGYTF.

The rearrangement links TRBV10-3 to TRBJ1-1; without DNA, the TCRdb call of TRBD1 cannot be checked. The CDR3 loop spans 15 amino acids. The V gene's germline CDR1 is ENHRY and CDR2 SYGVKD. The CDR3 sequence: CAISEYGTGNTEAFF.

This chain uses TRBV3-1 with TRBJ2-1; as DNA is missing, the TRBD2 call by TCRdb cannot be tested. Germline lookup yields CDR1 LGHDT and CDR2 YNNKEL (reference sequence). The CDR3 totals 16 residues. CDR3 residues: CASSQETGVHYNEQFF.

This rearrangement joins TRBV10-2 to TRBJ1-1; TCRdb names TRBD1, which stays unverified in the absence of DNA. There are 15 residues in the CDR3. The germline CDR1 and CDR2 sequences are WSHSY and SAAADI. The chain's CDR3 is CASRPTRVLNTEAFF.

The chain has TRBV18 and TRBJ1-2; TCRdb's D call of TRBD1 is untestable without DNA. CDR1 and CDR2 from the germline V gene are KGHSH and LQKENI. The CDR3 covers 13 residues. CDR3 sequence reads: CASSPRTPGGYTF.

J is TRBJ2-5 and V is TRBV9; the D call of TRBD2 rests on TCRdb alone, since no DNA is present to check it. The CDR3 runs to 15 residues. Germline V lookup: CDR1 SGDLS, CDR2 YYNGEE. CDR3 in amino acids: CASSLSGSRGETQYF.

The chain uses TRBV9 and TRBJ2-5; no DNA is available, so the TRBD1 call from TCRdb remains unchecked. Germline CDR1 SGDLS, CDR2 YYNGEE. The CDR3 spans 13 residues. The CDR3 is CASSTDEGQTQYF.

This rearrangement joins TRBV7-2 to TRBJ2-6. Per germline, CDR1 SGHTA and CDR2 FQGNSA. The length of the CDR3 is 17 residues. CDR3: CASSRKISGSGANVLTF.

This chain joins TRBV4-1 and TRBJ2-6. Germline V lookup: CDR1 MGHRA, CDR2 YSYEKL. This CDR3 spans 21 amino acids. The chain's CDR3 is CASSQAVLAAGMGTGANVLTF.

V and J are TRBV16 and TRBJ1-5; the TRBD1 assignment by TCRdb is unverifiable without DNA. This CDR3 contains 15 residues. Germline-derived CDR1 and CDR2 are KGHSY and FQNENV. CDR3 in amino acids: CASSRVGGSNQPQHF.

The rearrangement joins TRBV14 to TRBJ2-7; TCRdb's assignment of TRBD2 cannot be checked, as there is no DNA. This CDR3 is built from 16 residues. Germline V gene sequence: CDR1 SGHDN, CDR2 FVKESK. The CDR3: CASSRTRGLGLEQQYF. The entire variable domain, with the rest obtained from reference TRBV14 and TRBJ2-7, is as follows: EAGVTQFPSHSVIEKGQTVTLRCDPISGHDNLYWYRRVMGKEIKFLLHFVKESKQDESGMPNNRFLAERTGGTYSTLKVQPAELEDSGVYFCASSRTRGLGLEQQYFGPGTRLTVT.

The V gene is TRBV10-3, the J gene TRBJ2-2; TCRdb's D gene call, TRBD1, goes unchecked for lack of DNA. CDR1 and CDR2 (germline): ENHRY, SYGVKD. This CDR3 has 14 residues. The CDR3: CAISSLRESGELFF.

V and J are TRBV18 and TRBJ2-3; TCRdb designates TRBD2, a call that cannot be tested without DNA. Germline V gene sequence: CDR1 KGHSH, CDR2 LQKENI. The CDR3 is 18 residues long. CDR3 amino acids: CASSPKTSGGPSTDTQYF.

V is TRBV27 and J is TRBJ1-2; TCRdb's D gene call, TRBD1, goes unchecked for lack of DNA. This CDR3 spans 18 amino acids. The germline V gene encodes CDR1 MNHEY and CDR2 SMNVEV (reference sequence). CDR3 in amino acids: CASSPVGYSGQGLAGYTF.

The chain links TRBV7-2 to TRBJ1-1; TCRdb's D call of TRBD1 is untestable without DNA. This CDR3 region has 14 residues. Germline CDR1 reads SGHTA; CDR2 reads FQGNSA. CDR3 sequence: CASSLRQENTEAFF.

The V and J genes are TRBV15 and TRBJ2-1; the TCRdb call, TRBD1, lacks DNA for checking. This CDR3 comprises 16 residues. Germline values: CDR1 LNHNV, CDR2 YYDKDF (reference sequence). CDR3 protein: CATSRTGGRSYNEQFF.

The V gene is TRBV19, the J gene TRBJ1-3. Germline V CDR1 and CDR2: LNHDA, SQIVND (reference sequence). This CDR3 comprises 13 residues. The CDR3 sequence: CASKRRNGNTIYF.